A single sample gave rise to the 4 T cell receptor beta chains below, sequenced in a study of regulatory T cells in long-lasting Graves disease. Time point indicated: persistent/refractory GD, antithyroid drugs over 5 years with positive TRAb. The TCR library was prepared using RNA isolated from PBMCs. Construction of the TCR beta libraries employed iRepertoire HTBI primers in conjunction with Arm-PCR of CDR3 regions. TCRdb called the multiplex PCR reads again in MiXCR, with one record for every CDR3 protein. The sample lists roughly 360,000 distinct CDR3 sequences; about 23% were seen once. The sequencing used peripheral blood mononuclear cells (PBMCs), collected when the disease was refractory, from a patient treated with antithyroid drugs. These receptors were obtained from a woman between 35 and 50 years old with Graves disease.

This clonotype was detected ten times or more. This sequence joins TRBV28 and TRBJ1-1; TRBD1 matches 8 bases. CDR3 length: 15 amino acids. The trim removed 5 bases at V and 3 bases at J, leaving 8 bases unmatched. CDR1 is MDHEN and CDR2 is SYDVKM in the germline V gene. The CDR3: CASSGQGASDTEAFF. Written as DNA, the CDR3 is TGTGCCAGCAGTGGCCAGGGGGCTTCGGACACTGAAGCTTTCTTT.

This clonotype showed up many times. This chain joins TRBV2 and TRBJ1-6; TRBD1 matches at 7 bases. Germline CDR1 SNHLY, CDR2 FYNNEI. This CDR3 comprises 15 residues. V shed 8 bases, J shed 3 bases, and the junction held 7 bases outside the gene matches. The CDR3 loop reads CASLSRQGYNSPLHF. The CDR3 DNA reads TGTGCCAGCTTGTCTCGACAGGGCTATAATTCACCCCTCCACTTT.

This clonotype turned up a few times. The chain combines TRBV7-3 with TRBJ2-6, with a weak D call TRBD1 (6 bases). V was trimmed by 6 bases and J by 1 base, leaving 16 bases between them. The CDR3 consists of 17 residues. CDR1 and CDR2 from the germline V gene are SGHTA and FQGTGA. For the CDR3, the DNA is TGTGCCAGCAGTCGTGACAGGAAGATTTCTGGGGCCAACGTCCTGACTTTC. Protein: CASSRDRKISGANVLTF.

The chain is built from TRBV7-2 and TRBJ2-2, with a tentative D call TRBD2 (5 bases). V was trimmed by 7 bases and J by 1 base, leaving 10 bases between them. CDR1 and CDR2 from the germline V gene are SGHTA and FQGNSA. The CDR3 length is 14 residues. CDR3 loop: CASTLGRNTGELFF. CDR3 coding DNA: TGTGCCAGCACCCTTGGGAGGAACACCGGGGAGCTGTTTTTT.